The sequence of this T cell receptor (beta chain) was determined in a study of a mutant IDH1 vaccine in newly diagnosed glioma. Study details: Of the patients given treatment, approximately 62% were male and approximately 40% were female, and a mean age of around 44 years was recorded. Receipt of radiotherapy, temozolomide, or both preceded the study, and most received both. Findings and limits, study-wide: Induction of immune responses by the vaccine occurred in 85% to 95% of patients. Pseudoprogression seemingly bore no relation to changes in top peripheral T cell clonotypes.

Time point denoted: week 11, during vaccination. Every vaccination contained 300 ug of the mutant IDH1 20-mer peptide and was paired with topical imiquimod. The table came from immunoSEQ multiplex PCR; TCRdb's copy has only in-frame clones and leaves some out. The sample lists approximately 110,000 clones, under 90% occurring once. Turning to this clone: Antigen: not known.

This TCR derives from a woman aged 50 to 65 with glioma. The sequencing here drew on PBMCs, taken from a glioma patient whose treatment included an IDH1 peptide vaccine.

CDR3 protein: CASSGLSGRPSYEQYF. In nucleotides, the CDR3 is TGTGCCAGCAGCGGACTTAGCGGGAGGCCCTCCTACGAGCAGTACTTC. This chain uses TRBV7-9 with TRBJ2-7, with 10 bases lining up with TRBD2. V lost 5 bases to trimming and J lost 0 bases; unmatched junction nucleotides: 7. The CDR3 is made up of 16 amino acids. Germline V CDR1 and CDR2: SEHNR, FQNEAQ (reference sequence).